The T cell receptor (beta chain) under discussion was sequenced for a study of OX40 agonist ivuxolimab in advanced cancers. Background on the study: Dose-escalation subjects each had hepatocellular carcinoma, melanoma, renal cell or head and neck cancer. Study results and caveats: Researchers report that CD8+ T cells had, on average, more expanded clones than CD4+. Among the least clonally expanded were partial responders at 0.1-3.0 mg/kg.

Assay used: immunoSEQ multiplex PCR; TCRdb lists only in-frame clones, some missing. The repertoire consists of 60,000 or so clones, with less than 85% occurring once and the leading ten covering 0.4% to 0.55%. Worth noting for this clone: Its antigen is still unknown.

The CDR3 is made up of 15 amino acids. Germline trimming cut 0 bases from V and 1 base from J; bases unmatched to any gene: 4. Germline V gene sequence: CDR1 SGHDT, CDR2 YYEEEE. J is TRBJ2-7 and V is TRBV5-6, with TRBD2 identical over 7 bases. This sample comprised CD4+ or CD8+ T cells sorted from blood, obtained in a trial of the OX40 agonist ivuxolimab. The receptor comes from an adult with an advanced solid tumor such as melanoma, head and neck, liver or kidney cancer. The CDR3 sequence is CASSLGDYTSYEQYF. Written as DNA, the CDR3 is TGTGCCAGCAGCTTGGGGGACTACACTTCCTACGAGCAGTACTTC.